Sequencing of this TCR beta chain was carried out in a study of shared clonotypes between healthy human individuals. Study results and caveats: Inspection by rarefaction showed sorted-subset sequencing to be incomplete despite large depth. Researchers found naive subsets generally carried larger estimated richness than memory subsets.

As concerns this clone: Its antigen is as yet unknown. Other nucleotide sequences from this sample produce the same CDR3.

Sorted-subset replicate PCR reactions were performed with about 210 ng DNA, corresponding to roughly 31,000 T cell genomes. This table comes from immunoSEQ multiplex PCR, and its TCRdb copy is limited to in-frame clones, with some not included. The table shows a few hundred thousand clones, with about 74% occurring only once. Memory CD4+ cells were the fraction left after CD45RA+ naive selection. Germline trimming cut 6 bases from V and 4 bases from J; bases unmatched to any gene: 16. Germline values: CDR1 SEHNR, CDR2 FQNEAQ (reference sequence). The CDR3 totals 17 residues. The sample was memory CD4+ T cells sorted from blood. The subset was: CD45RA-negative fraction. This TCR was sampled from a man aged 25-45 years in good health. This chain joins TRBV7-9 and TRBJ2-3; 7 nucleotides match TRBD1. CDR3 loop: CASSPRLTGSFADTQYF. Written as DNA, the CDR3 is TGTGCCAGCAGTCCCCGCCTGACAGGGAGCTTCGCAGATACGCAGTATTTT.